This TCR beta chain was recorded in a study of cytomegalovirus exposure and HLA in healthy donors. Researchers ran the PCR with 60 Vbeta and 13 Jbeta primers. Only in-frame clones appear in the TCRdb table, and some are missing; sequencing was by immunoSEQ multiplex PCR. Among 73,000 or so clones listed, about 80% were seen once. This CDR3 is built from 22 residues. V lost 0 bases to trimming and J lost 1 base; unmatched junction nucleotides: 17. Looked up from germline, CDR1 is MDHEN and CDR2 is SYDVKM. What was sequenced was PBMCs. This sequence was found in a man aged 50-60 years in good health and CMV-seronegative. This chain links TRBV28 with TRBJ2-1, with 11 nucleotides matching TRBD2. CDR3 in amino acids: CASSLWLDSRGTSGTSYNEQFF. The CDR3 DNA reads TGTGCCAGCAGTTTATGGCTAGACTCTAGGGGGACTAGCGGTACATCCTACAATGAGCAGTTCTTC.